This is a list of T cell receptor beta chains from one sample in a study of blood T cell repertoires in COVID-19. Profiling relied on immunoSEQ multiplex PCR, and the TCRdb table lists in-frame clones only, not all of them. This table holds more than 300,000 clones, roughly 86% found once. The material sequenced was PBMCs or T cells enriched from blood (not recorded which). These TCRs come from a man aged 40-49 years in a cohort exposed to, infected with or recovered from COVID-19 (not recorded which). Both conserved end residues are part of each CDR3.

TRBV3-1/TRBV3-2	TRBJ1-5	CASSGGENQPQHF
TRBV3-1/TRBV3-2	TRBJ2-7	CASSQDGRGGYEQYF
TRBV4-2	TRBJ2-7	CASSSDRGYEQYF
TRBV28	TRBJ2-2	CASSPSGAAGELFF
TRBV5-1	TRBJ1-5	CARTRRVGQPQHF
TRBV6-5	TRBJ2-3	CASRADRGTDTQYF
TRBV2	TRBJ1-3	CASSDIGSGNTIYF
TRBV5-1	TRBJ2-1	CASSLLAGVGNEQFF
TRBV9	TRBJ1-2	CASSVLPQGGYTF
TRBV3-1/TRBV3-2	TRBJ2-7	CASSQDLPGWYEQYF
TRBV25-1	TRBJ1-5	CASSAIGGNQPQHF
TRBV15	TRBJ1-3	CATSREGASGNTIYF
TRBV7-2	TRBJ2-7	CASSAGGYEQYF
TRBV18	TRBJ1-1	CASSPREGTEAFF
TRBV27	TRBJ2-1	CASTTGYNAYNEQFF
TRBV2	TRBJ2-3	CASSESQTDTQYF
TRBV27	TRBJ1-2	CASSGRGPNYGYTF
TRBV5-8	TRBJ1-5	CASSLTGTQPQHF
TRBV30	TRBJ2-7	CAWSVGSGGRYEQYF
TRBV7-9	TRBJ2-3	CASERGVLDTQYF
TRBV4-2	TRBJ2-7	CASSQDQRSSYEQYF
TRBV9	TRBJ2-3	CASSVASGQTDTQYF
TRBV28	TRBJ2-3	CASSRTSGYTDTQYF
TRBV11-2	TRBJ1-3	CASSLEVQALGGNTIYF
TRBV2	TRBJ2-2	CASRQGAGNTGELFF
TRBV10-2	TRBJ2-1	CASSESTRTSGRYNEQFF
TRBV6-5	TRBJ2-7	CATWTSGSSHEQYF
TRBV3-1/TRBV3-2	TRBJ2-5	CASSQGRAYQETQYF
TRBV9	TRBJ2-3	CASSASAVSTDTQYF
TRBV5-1	TRBJ2-2	CASSYIPGNTGELFF
TRBV25-1	TRBJ2-1	CASSGLAVSYNEQFF
TRBV7-9	TRBJ1-4	CASSLGQGLEEKLFF
TRBV5-1	TRBJ1-2	CASSTGQGPYGYTF
TRBV7-6	TRBJ2-7	CASSLRGEQYF
TRBV9	TRBJ2-1	CASSVTAGISYNEQFF
TRBV19	TRBJ1-3	CATSGTGNTIYF
TRBV7-3	TRBJ2-1	CASSYLGGTHTYNEQFF
TRBV28	TRBJ2-7	CASYDRGGSYEQYF
TRBV6-1	TRBJ1-5	CASSEGTAGNQPQHF
TRBV9	TRBJ1-3	CASSLASGQGASGNTIYF
TRBV2	TRBJ1-1	CASSEQGARDTEAFF
TRBV7-9	TRBJ2-1	CASSPGREGLEQFF
TRBV27	TRBJ1-1	CASSFSHLNTEAFF
TRBV18	TRBJ1-5	CASSPTQGSNQPQHF
TRBV19	TRBJ1-5	CASSTSTGGSNQPQHF
TRBV7-9	TRBJ2-5	CASAKGQGWQETQYF
TRBV7-9	TRBJ1-1	CASSLVAATEAFF
TRBV9	TRBJ2-7	CASSVATGSSYEQYF
TRBV11-3	TRBJ2-1	CASSSPSASYNEQFF
TRBV2	TRBJ1-1	CASSGGQGRYTEAFF
TRBV11-2	TRBJ1-6	CASSQRSQGAGSPLHF
TRBV11-2	TRBJ1-6	CASSQTGVSPLHF
TRBV19	TRBJ1-1	CASSSTGMNTEAFF
TRBV9	TRBJ2-1	CASSLPGLAGSYNEQFF
TRBV7-2	TRBJ1-5	CASSLRGFNQPQHF
TRBV10-3	TRBJ2-7	CAISELGRYEQYF
TRBV11-2	TRBJ1-1	CASSLTGQGTEAFF
TRBV2	TRBJ2-2	CASRMTGRDTGELFF
TRBV27	TRBJ2-1	CASSLIASGSNEQFF